This T cell receptor (beta chain) was sequenced during a study of graft-versus-host responses after intestinal transplantation. Overall study findings and caveats: Graft-donor T cell macrochimerism coincided with high graft-versus-host to host-versus-graft clonal ratios in allografts. Analysis identified GvH clones in recipient marrow, with some appearing first in ileum or blood.

Measured with immunoSEQ multiplex PCR; TCRdb has only the in-frame clones, and not every one. The repertoire consists of some 25,000 clones, with almost 40% occurring once and the leading ten covering roughly 0.65%. From germline, CDR1 is MDHEN and CDR2 SYDVKM. V trimming: 3 bases; J trimming: 1 base; junction bases outside the gene matches: 10. The CDR3 runs 19 residues. This specimen was alloreactive CD4+ T cells from a mixed lymphocyte reaction culture, taken before intestinal transplant. Subset here: CFSE-low proliferating T cells sorted from roughly six-day pre-transplant mixed lymphocyte reaction (GvH or HvG direction). The gene calls are TRBV28 and TRBJ2-7, with 15 bases aligning to TRBD2. The receptor's source is a human patient who received an intestinal transplant. The CDR3 protein is CASSFVRGTSGRKSYEQYF. The DNA for the CDR3 is TGTGCCAGCAGTTTTGTCCGGGGGACTAGCGGGAGGAAGTCCTACGAGCAGTACTTC.